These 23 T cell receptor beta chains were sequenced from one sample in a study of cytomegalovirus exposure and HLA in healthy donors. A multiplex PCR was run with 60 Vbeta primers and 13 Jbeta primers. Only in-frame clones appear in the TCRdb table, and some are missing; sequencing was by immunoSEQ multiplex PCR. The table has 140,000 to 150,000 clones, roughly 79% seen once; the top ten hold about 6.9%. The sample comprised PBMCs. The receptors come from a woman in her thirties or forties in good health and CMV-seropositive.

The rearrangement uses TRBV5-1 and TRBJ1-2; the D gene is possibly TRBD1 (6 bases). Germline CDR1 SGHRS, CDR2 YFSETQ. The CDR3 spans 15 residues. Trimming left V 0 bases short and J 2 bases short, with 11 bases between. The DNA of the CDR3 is TGCGCCAGCAGCTTGGCCTCGCAGGGGAACTATGGCTACACCTTC. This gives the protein CASSLASQGNYGYTF.

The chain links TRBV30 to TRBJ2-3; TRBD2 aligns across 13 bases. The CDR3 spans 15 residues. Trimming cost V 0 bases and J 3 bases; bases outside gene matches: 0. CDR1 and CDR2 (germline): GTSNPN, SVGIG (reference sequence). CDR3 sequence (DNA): TGTGCCTGGAGTGTACTAGCGGGGGGGACAGATACGCAGTATTTT. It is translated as CAWSVLAGGTDTQYF.

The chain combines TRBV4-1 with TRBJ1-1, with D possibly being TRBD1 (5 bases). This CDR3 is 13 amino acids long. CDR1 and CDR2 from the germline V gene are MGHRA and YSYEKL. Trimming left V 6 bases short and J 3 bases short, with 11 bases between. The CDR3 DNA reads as TGCGCCAGCAGTTCATTACAGGACACTGAAGCTTTCTTT. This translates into CASSSLQDTEAFF.

CDR3 coding DNA: TGTGCCAGCAGTGTCCTTCGCGGGGAACAAGAGACCCAGTACTTC. It translates to CASSVLRGEQETQYF. The rearrangement uses TRBV2 and TRBJ2-5; weak D call: TRBD2 (6 bases). The CDR3 has 15 amino acids. The V end was cut by 4 bases, the J end by 2 bases, with 14 bases between. CDR1 SNHLY and CDR2 FYNNEI come from the germline V gene. The full variable domain, completed using reference TRBV2 and TRBJ2-5, is EPEVTQTPSHQVTQMGQEVILRCVPISNHLYFYWYRQILGQKVEFLVSFYNNEISEKSEIFDDQFSVERPDGSNFTLKIRSTKLEDSAMYFCASSVLRGEQETQYFGPGTRLLVL.

DNA for the CDR3: TGTGCCAGCAGTTACTCTACTATCTCCTACGAGCAGTACTTC. Translated: CASSYSTISYEQYF. The gene calls are TRBV6-5 and TRBJ2-7; D gene uncertain. The germline V gene has CDR1 MNHEY and CDR2 SVGAGI. The CDR3 loop spans 14 amino acids. V was cut by 0 bases and J by 0 bases, with 6 bases left in between.

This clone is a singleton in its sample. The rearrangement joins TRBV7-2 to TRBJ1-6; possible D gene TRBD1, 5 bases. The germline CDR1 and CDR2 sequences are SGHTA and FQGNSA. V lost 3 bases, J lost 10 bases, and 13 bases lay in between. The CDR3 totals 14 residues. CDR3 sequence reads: CASSFNPGLSPLHF. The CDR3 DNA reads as TGTGCCAGCAGCTTCAACCCAGGGCTCTCACCCCTCCACTTT.

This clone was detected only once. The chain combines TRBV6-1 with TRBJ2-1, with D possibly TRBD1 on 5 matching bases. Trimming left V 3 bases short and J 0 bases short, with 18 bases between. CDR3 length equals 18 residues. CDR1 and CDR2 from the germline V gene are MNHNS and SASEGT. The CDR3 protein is CASSEIRQFRSSYNEQFF. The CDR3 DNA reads TGTGCCAGCAGTGAGATACGACAGTTCCGGAGCTCCTACAATGAGCAGTTCTTC.

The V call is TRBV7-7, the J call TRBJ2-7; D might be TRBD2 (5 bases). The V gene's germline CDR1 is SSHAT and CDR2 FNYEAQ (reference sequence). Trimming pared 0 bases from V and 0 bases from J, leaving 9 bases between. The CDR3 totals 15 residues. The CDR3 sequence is CASSLAKGSSYEQYF. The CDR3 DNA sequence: TGTGCCAGCAGCTTAGCGAAAGGGAGCTCCTACGAGCAGTACTTC.

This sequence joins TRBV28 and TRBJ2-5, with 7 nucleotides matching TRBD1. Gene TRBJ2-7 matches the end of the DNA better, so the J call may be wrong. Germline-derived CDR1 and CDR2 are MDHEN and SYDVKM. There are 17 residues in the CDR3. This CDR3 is CASRPPARGPSSYEQYF. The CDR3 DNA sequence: TGTGCCAGCAGGCCCCCCGCGAGGGGGCCATCCTCCTACGAGCAGTACTTC.

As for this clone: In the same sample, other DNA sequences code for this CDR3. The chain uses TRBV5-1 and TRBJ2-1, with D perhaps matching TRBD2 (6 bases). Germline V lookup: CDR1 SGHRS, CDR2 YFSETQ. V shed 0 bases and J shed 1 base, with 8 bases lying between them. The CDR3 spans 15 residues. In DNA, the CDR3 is TGCGCCAGCAGCTTGGACGGGGGTTCCTACAATGAGCAGTTCTTC. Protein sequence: CASSLDGGSYNEQFF.

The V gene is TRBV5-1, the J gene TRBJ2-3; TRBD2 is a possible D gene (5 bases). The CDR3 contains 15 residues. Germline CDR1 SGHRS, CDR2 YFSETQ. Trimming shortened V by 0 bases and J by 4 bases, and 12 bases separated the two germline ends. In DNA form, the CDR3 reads TGCGCCAGCAGCTTGGTCGGGAATCGAGCAGATACGCAGTATTTT. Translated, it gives CASSLVGNRADTQYF.

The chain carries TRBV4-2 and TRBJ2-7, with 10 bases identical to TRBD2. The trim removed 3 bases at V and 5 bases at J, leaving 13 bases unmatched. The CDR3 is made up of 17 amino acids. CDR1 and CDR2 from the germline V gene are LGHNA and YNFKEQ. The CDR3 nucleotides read TGTGCCAGCAGCCAGGGATACGGGACTAGCGAGCTGAACGAGCAGTACTTC. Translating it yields CASSQGYGTSELNEQYF.

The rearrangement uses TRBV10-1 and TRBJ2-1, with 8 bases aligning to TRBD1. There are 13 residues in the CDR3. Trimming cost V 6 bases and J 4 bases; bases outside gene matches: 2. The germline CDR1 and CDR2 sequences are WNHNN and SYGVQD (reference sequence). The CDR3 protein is CASSRTGYNEQFF. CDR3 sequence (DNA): TGCGCCAGCAGCCGGACAGGGTACAATGAGCAGTTCTTC.

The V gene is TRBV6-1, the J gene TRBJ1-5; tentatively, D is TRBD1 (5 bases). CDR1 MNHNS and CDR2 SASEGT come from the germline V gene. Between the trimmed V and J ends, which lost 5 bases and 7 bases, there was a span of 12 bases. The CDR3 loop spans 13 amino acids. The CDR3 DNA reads TGTGCCAGCAGTCGGGGGGTTGGGCAGCCCCAGCATTTT. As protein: CASSRGVGQPQHF.

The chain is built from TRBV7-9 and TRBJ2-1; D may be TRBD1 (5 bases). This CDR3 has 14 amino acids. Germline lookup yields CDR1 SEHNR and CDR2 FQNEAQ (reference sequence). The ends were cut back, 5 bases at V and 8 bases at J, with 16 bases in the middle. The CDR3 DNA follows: TGTGCCAGCAGCCAGGGCCTGGGGTGGGATGAGCAGTTCTTC. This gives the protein CASSQGLGWDEQFF.

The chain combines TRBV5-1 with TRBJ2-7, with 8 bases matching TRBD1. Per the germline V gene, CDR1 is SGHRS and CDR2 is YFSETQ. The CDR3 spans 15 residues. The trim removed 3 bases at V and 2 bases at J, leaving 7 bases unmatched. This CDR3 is CASSSSGGATYEQYF. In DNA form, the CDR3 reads TGCGCCAGCAGCTCCTCAGGGGGCGCAACCTACGAGCAGTACTTC.

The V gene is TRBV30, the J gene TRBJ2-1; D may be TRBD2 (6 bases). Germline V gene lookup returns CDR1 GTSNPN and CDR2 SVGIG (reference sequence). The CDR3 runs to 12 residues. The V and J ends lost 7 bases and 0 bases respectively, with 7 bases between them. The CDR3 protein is CALTSSYNEQFF. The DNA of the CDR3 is TGTGCCTTGACTAGCTCCTACAATGAGCAGTTCTTC.

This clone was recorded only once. The CDR3 coding sequence is TGTGCCAGCAGTTCCTCCGGGACAGGGAACGATGAGCAGTTCTTC. Translation: CASSSSGTGNDEQFF. This rearrangement joins TRBV28 to TRBJ2-1, with 9 bases fitting TRBD1. The CDR3 covers 15 residues. The germline V gene has CDR1 MDHEN and CDR2 SYDVKM. The V gene end was trimmed by 4 bases and the J gene end by 8 bases; junction bases not matched to a gene: 9.

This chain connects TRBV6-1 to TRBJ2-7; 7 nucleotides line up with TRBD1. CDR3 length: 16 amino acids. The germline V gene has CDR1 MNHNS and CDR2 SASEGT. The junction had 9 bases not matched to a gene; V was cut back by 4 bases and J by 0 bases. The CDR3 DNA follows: TGTGCCAGCAGTGGCGCGTCAGGGGGTCGCTCCTACGAGCAGTACTTC. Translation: CASSGASGGRSYEQYF.

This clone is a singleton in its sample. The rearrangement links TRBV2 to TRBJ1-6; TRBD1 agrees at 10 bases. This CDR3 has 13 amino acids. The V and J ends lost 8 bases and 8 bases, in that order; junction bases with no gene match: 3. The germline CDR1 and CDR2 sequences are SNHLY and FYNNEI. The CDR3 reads CASSDRGYSPLHF. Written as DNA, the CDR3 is TGTGCCAGCTCGGACAGGGGGTATTCACCCCTCCACTTT.

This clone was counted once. DNA of the CDR3: TGTGCCAGCAGCTTAAGTAGTCTGACTGAAGCTTTCTTT. This encodes CASSLSSLTEAFF. V usage is TRBV7-3 and J usage is TRBJ1-1; D uncertain. This CDR3 region has 13 residues. CDR1 is SGHTA, CDR2 FQGTGA, per germline. Trimming left V 1 base short and J 5 bases short, with 8 bases between.

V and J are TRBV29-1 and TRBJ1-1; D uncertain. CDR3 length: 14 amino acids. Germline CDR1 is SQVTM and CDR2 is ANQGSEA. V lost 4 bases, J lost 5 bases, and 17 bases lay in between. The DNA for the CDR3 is TGCAGCGTTGTTGGGAGGACCCACGGTACTGAAGCTTTCTTT. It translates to CSVVGRTHGTEAFF.

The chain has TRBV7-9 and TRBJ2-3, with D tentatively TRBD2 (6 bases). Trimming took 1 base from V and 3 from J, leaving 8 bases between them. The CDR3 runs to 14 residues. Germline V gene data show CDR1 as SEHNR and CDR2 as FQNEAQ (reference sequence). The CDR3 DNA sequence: TGTGCCAGCAGCTTAGATGGGAGGACAGATACGCAGTATTTT. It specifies CASSLDGRTDTQYF.